This T cell receptor (beta chain) derives from a study of cytomegalovirus exposure and HLA in healthy donors. Germline-derived CDR1 and CDR2 are SGHNT and YYREEE (reference sequence). CDR3 length: 14 residues. With 4 bases removed from V and 1 base from J, the gap between germline ends came to 11 bases. The PCR had 60 Vbeta and 13 Jbeta primers. This table comes from immunoSEQ multiplex PCR, and its TCRdb copy is limited to in-frame clones, with some not included. The sample includes around 100,000 clones, around three quarters of them seen just once. This clone appeared many times. The gene calls are TRBV5-4 and TRBJ1-1; maybe TRBD1 (5 bases). What was sequenced was PBMCs. The clonotype was recovered from a man aged 45-60 years in good health and CMV-seropositive. The CDR3 region is CASSLGLENTEAFF. In DNA form, the CDR3 reads TGTGCCAGCAGCCTGGGACTCGAGAACACTGAAGCTTTCTTT.